The 28 T cell receptor beta chains presented below share a single source sample, sequenced in a study of post-analysis software for immune sequencing data. Regarding the study as a whole: Five TRBV segments were significantly more frequent in patients than in controls. TRBV5-6, TRBV5-1 and TRBV20-1 were among these segments.

Each TCR beta cDNA library carried unique molecular identifiers. TCRdb processed the PCR reads anew with MiXCR; each CDR3 protein has one entry. The sample has 700,000 to 800,000 distinct CDR3 sequences, 25% to 30% seen once; the top ten hold under 0.7%. These receptors' targets are unknown. Input material: blood. These receptors all come from a girl between 10 and 17 years old with multiple sclerosis.

This clonotype was observed a few times. The chain couples TRBV2 to TRBJ2-3; 10 nucleotides line up with TRBD2. Germline V lookup: CDR1 SNHLY, CDR2 FYNNEI. With V trimmed by 5 bases and J by 3 bases, 2 bases remained unmatched. The CDR3 is made up of 14 amino acids. CDR3 loop: CASSSGGATDTQYF. The CDR3 DNA sequence: TGTGCCAGCAGTAGCGGGGGGGCAACAGATACGCAGTATTTT.

A few counts support this clonotype. The V call is TRBV14, the J call TRBJ2-3; D ambiguous. Germline loops: CDR1 SGHDN, CDR2 FVKESK. V lost 3 bases and J 4 bases, leaving 14 bases between the germline ends. The CDR3 runs to 15 residues. This chain's CDR3 is CASSQQVPGADTQYF. The CDR3, as DNA: TGTGCCAGCAGCCAGCAAGTCCCCGGCGCAGATACGCAGTATTTT.

This clonotype was seen a few times. The rearrangement joins TRBV10-3 to TRBJ2-7, with D tentatively TRBD2 (5 bases). V gave up 10 bases and J gave up 6 bases, with 13 bases separating them. Germline V gives CDR1 ENHRY, CDR2 SYGVKD. This CDR3 spans 11 amino acids. The CDR3 nucleotides read TGTGCCACCATACTAGAGGTCGAGCAGTACTTC. It encodes CATILEVEQYF.

V usage is TRBV20-1 and J usage is TRBJ2-1; possibly TRBD1 for D (6 bases). The CDR3 runs to 13 residues. V shed 6 bases and J shed 6 bases, with 15 bases lying between them. Germline loops: CDR1 DFQATT, CDR2 SNEGSKA (reference sequence). The CDR3 loop is CSAPVTGTNEQFF. In DNA, the CDR3 is TGCAGTGCCCCGGTAACAGGGACCAATGAGCAGTTCTTC.

The V call is TRBV7-9, the J call TRBJ1-1; no clear D. The CDR3 sequence is 12 residues long. The germline CDR1 and CDR2 sequences are SEHNR and FQNEAQ (reference sequence). Deletions cut 3 bases from V and 7 bases from J, with 9 bases between. The CDR3 DNA reads as TGTGCCAGCAGCTTTTCGAGTCTTGAAGCTTTCTTT. This encodes CASSFSSLEAFF. Using reference TRBV7-9 and TRBJ1-1 for the parts outside the CDR3, the full variable domain is DTGVSQNPRHKITKRGQNVTFRCDPISEHNRLYWYRQTLGQGPEFLTYFQNEAQLEKSRLLSDRFSAERPKGSFSTLEIQRTEQGDSAMYLCASSFSSLEAFFGQGTRLTVV.

This clonotype was found once. The gene calls are TRBV4-3 and TRBJ2-1; no definite D call. Deletions cut 0 bases from V and 10 bases from J, with 19 bases between. This CDR3 comprises 16 residues. The germline CDR1 and CDR2 sequences are LGHNA and YSLEER. The CDR3 spells CASSQDLTASSYEQFF. CDR3 DNA: TGCGCCAGCAGCCAAGACCTGACTGCTTCCTCCTACGAGCAGTTCTTC.

This clonotype was seen a few times. This sequence joins TRBV20-1 and TRBJ1-5, with D hard to call. V was cut by 3 bases and J by 2 bases, with 8 bases left in between. CDR3 length: 13 amino acids. Germline V lookup: CDR1 DFQATT, CDR2 SNEGSKA (reference sequence). The CDR3 DNA is TGCAGTGCTAGTTTTGGGGGCAATCAGCCCCAGCATTTT. This encodes CSASFGGNQPQHF.

The V call is TRBV12-3 or TRBV12-4, the J call TRBJ1-4; D is unresolved. The CDR3 spans 13 residues. V shed 1 base and J shed 13 bases, with 13 bases lying between them. The CDR3 is CASSLGGVTILFF. The CDR3 nucleotides are TGTGCCAGCAGTTTAGGGGGTGTCACTATACTGTTTTTT.

The table lists this clonotype with a few counts. The gene calls are TRBV20-1 and TRBJ2-1, with 11 bases matching TRBD2. The CDR3 is made up of 15 amino acids. V shed 1 base, J shed 7 bases, and the junction held 6 bases outside the gene matches. Germline loops: CDR1 DFQATT, CDR2 SNEGSKA (reference sequence). In DNA, the CDR3 is TGCAGTGCTAGAGTTAGCGGGAGGGGCCGGAATGAGCAGTTCTTC. It translates to CSARVSGRGRNEQFF.

This clonotype has more than one count but fewer than ten. CDR3 nucleotides: TGCAGTGCTAGAGATGTAACTAGCTTCGACGAGCAGTACTTC. It yields the protein CSARDVTSFDEQYF. The V call is TRBV20-1, the J call TRBJ2-7; TRBD2 might be the D (6 bases). Germline CDR1 is DFQATT and CDR2 is SNEGSKA (reference sequence). Trimming removed 0 bases from V and 5 bases from J, with 14 bases in between. The CDR3 consists of 14 residues.

In this sample, this clonotype turned up many times. The rearrangement links TRBV29-1 to TRBJ2-1; 10 bases map to TRBD2. Germline V gives CDR1 SQVTM, CDR2 ANQGSEA. With 3 bases clipped from V and 6 bases from J, the junction kept 2 bases outside the gene matches. The CDR3 runs to 13 residues. CDR3 loop: CSVEPSGSNEQFF. The CDR3 DNA sequence: TGCAGCGTTGAGCCTAGCGGGAGCAATGAGCAGTTCTTC.

This clonotype was observed a few times. The chain joins TRBV29-1 to TRBJ2-7, with TRBD2 identical over 7 bases. The germline gives CDR1 SQVTM, CDR2 ANQGSEA. The V segment lost 1 base and the J segment 5 bases; nucleotides outside the gene matches: 5. The length of the CDR3 is 13 residues. CDR3 sequence reads: CSVEGLAVNEQYF. The CDR3 DNA reads TGCAGCGTTGAAGGCCTAGCGGTTAACGAGCAGTACTTC.

The chain recombines TRBV4-1 with TRBJ2-3; the D gene could be TRBD1 or TRBD2 (6 bases each). Trimming removed 2 bases at V and 3 bases at J, with 12 bases between. The CDR3 runs to 15 residues. Germline assignment: CDR1 MGHRA and CDR2 YSYEKL. CDR3 DNA: TGCGCCAGCAGCCAACTGAGGGGGGAGACAGATACGCAGTATTTT. As protein: CASSQLRGETDTQYF.

A word on this clonotype: A single base separates this from a much larger clone, so it may be a read error. The rearrangement uses TRBV3-1 and TRBJ2-4; tentative D call: TRBD1 (6 bases). The CDR3 consists of 13 residues. The V gene's germline CDR1 is LGHDT and CDR2 YNNKEL (reference sequence). Trimming cost V 3 bases and J 13 bases, with 16 bases left between them. CDR3 protein: CASSHGDTYKQYF. CDR3 coding DNA: TGTGCCAGCAGCCATGGGGACACCTACAAGCAGTACTTC.

The chain combines TRBV6-2 or TRBV6-3 with TRBJ2-1; 9 nucleotides agree with TRBD2. Germline V lookup: CDR1 MNHEY, CDR2 SVGEGT. This CDR3 spans 16 amino acids. The V gene end was trimmed by 2 bases and the J gene end by 3 bases; junction bases not matched to a gene: 5. The CDR3, as DNA: TGTGCCAGCAGTTACCGGCCAGCGGGGGGCTACAATGAGCAGTTCTTC. This sequence encodes CASSYRPAGGYNEQFF.

Notes on this clonotype: The junction departs from the called germline gene at one end, perhaps through a read error. The rearrangement links TRBV27 to TRBJ2-7; 10 positions match TRBD2. The CDR3 covers 16 residues. Germline CDR1 reads MNHEY; CDR2 reads SMNVEV (reference sequence). The CDR3 bases are TGTGCCAGCAGTTTATATCCTAGCGGGAGATCCTGCGAGCAGTACTTC. Translated: CASSLYPSGRSCEQYF.

V usage is TRBV27 and J usage is TRBJ1-2; 9 nucleotides agree with TRBD1. The J segment lost 6 bases and the V segment lost 8 bases, leaving 4 bases of the junction unmatched. CDR1 MNHEY and CDR2 SMNVEV come from the germline V gene (reference sequence). CDR3 length: 12 residues. CDR3 DNA: TGTGCCAGCGCGGACAGGGGCCATGGCTACACCTTC. Its protein is CASADRGHGYTF.

This clonotype was seen only a few times. V and J are TRBV20-1 and TRBJ2-7; 7 nucleotides agree with TRBD1. The CDR3 is made up of 15 amino acids. Germline V CDR1 and CDR2: DFQATT, SNEGSKA (reference sequence). With V trimmed by 1 base and J by 0 bases, 6 bases remained unmatched. This chain's CDR3 is CSARATGTVSYEQYF. In DNA, the CDR3 is TGCAGTGCTAGAGCTACCGGGACAGTCTCCTACGAGCAGTACTTC.

Details on this clonotype: A single base separates this from a much larger clone, so it may be a read error. The rearrangement joins TRBV28 to TRBJ2-7; D uncertain. Germline loops: CDR1 MDHEN, CDR2 SYDVKM. This CDR3 has 12 amino acids. CDR3 protein: CACSSEAYEQYF. CDR3 sequence (DNA): TGTGCCTGCAGTTCAGAGGCATACGAGCAGTACTTC.

This clonotype was seen a few times. The chain employs TRBV28 and TRBJ2-5; 8 bases agree with TRBD2. Matching the DNA end better, TRBJ2-7 makes the J call doubtful. The CDR3 is 15 residues long. In germline, CDR1 is MDHEN, CDR2 SYDVKM. CDR3 sequence reads: CASSLGGTRDYEQYF. The CDR3 bases are TGTGCCAGCAGTCTGGGCGGGACTAGGGACTACGAGCAGTACTTC.

This clonotype has only a few counts. This chain links TRBV6-6 with TRBJ1-2; possibly TRBD1 for D (6 bases). Trimming took off 7 bases at V and 5 bases at J, with 23 bases between the two ends. In germline, CDR1 is MNHNY, CDR2 SVGAGI (reference sequence). This CDR3 region has 16 residues. CDR3: CASTTRSGGGWYGYTF. CDR3 nucleotide sequence: TGTGCCAGCACTACCCGGTCGGGGGGCGGTTGGTATGGCTACACCTTC.

This clonotype has at least ten counts. Possible read error: a much larger clone is one base away. The V gene is TRBV14, the J gene TRBJ2-3; D uncertain. The CDR3 runs 16 residues. The germline CDR1 and CDR2 sequences are SGHDN and FVKESK. The V and J ends lost 5 bases and 1 base respectively, with 16 bases between them. In DNA, the CDR3 is TGTGCCAGCAGCTTGGACGCCTCGGCGGGCACAGATACGCAGTATTTT. It yields the protein CASSLDASAGTDTQYF.

This clonotype was observed many times. Compared with germline, one end of the junction differs, possibly owing to a read error. The CDR3 loop reads CASSLPLYNEQFF. The DNA of the CDR3 is TGCGCCAGCAGTTTGCCACTCTACAATGAGCAGTTCTTC. The chain recombines TRBV27 with TRBJ2-1, with D unclear. Germline values: CDR1 MNHEY, CDR2 SMNVEV (reference sequence). The CDR3 contains 13 residues.

The chain links TRBV20-1 to TRBJ2-1, with a possible D match to TRBD1 (5 bases). The germline gives CDR1 DFQATT, CDR2 SNEGSKA (reference sequence). This CDR3 contains 14 residues. The CDR3 sequence: CRAVDLGDYNEQFF. CDR3 bases: TGCAGGGCCGTCGACCTAGGGGATTACAATGAGCAGTTCTTC.

V usage is TRBV3-1 and J usage is TRBJ1-6; no clear D. Germline V gives CDR1 LGHDT, CDR2 YNNKEL (reference sequence). V was shortened by 8 bases and J by 8 bases, with 19 bases between the two germline ends. The CDR3 has 15 residues. The CDR3: CASGKERRTDSPLHF. The CDR3, as DNA: TGTGCCAGCGGAAAAGAACGGAGGACGGATTCACCCCTCCACTTT.

This clonotype was picked up one time. This rearrangement joins TRBV6-1 to TRBJ2-7, with TRBD1 matching over 12 bases. Germline-derived CDR1 and CDR2 are MNHNS and SASEGT. This CDR3 is 14 amino acids long. V shed 6 bases and J 6 bases; nucleotides not matched to a gene: 6. The CDR3 DNA sequence: TGTGCCAGCAGAGCCGGGACAGGGGGCGGCGAGCAGTACTTC. Translating it yields CASRAGTGGGEQYF.

This clonotype was detected a few times. The chain is built from TRBV6-1 and TRBJ2-7, with D unclear. CDR1 and CDR2 (germline): MNHNS, SASEGT. Deletions cut 3 bases from V and 0 bases from J, with 3 bases between. This CDR3 is built from 12 residues. The CDR3 nucleotides read TGTGCCAGCAGTGAGTACTCCTACGAGCAGTACTTC. Residues: CASSEYSYEQYF.

This clonotype was counted only a few times. Here the CDR3 reads CASSQRQGGGTDTQYF. CDR3 coding DNA: TGTGCCAGCAGCCAGAGACAGGGAGGGGGCACAGATACGCAGTATTTT. The chain has TRBV7-2 and TRBJ2-3; D might be TRBD1 or TRBD2, each matching 7 bases. CDR3 size: 16 residues. The germline V gene has CDR1 SGHTA and CDR2 FQGNSA. V was shortened by 5 bases and J by 1 base, with 16 bases between the two germline ends.